The T cell receptor beta chain described here comes from a study of control samples from healthy donors and cancer patients. CDR1 is MNHNS, CDR2 SASEGT, per germline. The V gene lost 2 bases and the J gene lost 7 bases, with 15 bases spanning the gap. The CDR3 length is 14 residues. The repertoire was sequenced with immunoSEQ multiplex PCR; TCRdb's copy has only in-frame clones and lacks some. Here the sample spans 79,000 or so clones, around 90% being singletons. The sample taken for sequencing was PBMCs. The clonotype originates from a woman between 45 and 65 years old with colorectal cancer. V gene TRBV6-1 combines with J gene TRBJ2-7; possibly TRBD1 or TRBD2 for D (5 bases each). The CDR3 protein is CASSEWGIRQEQYV. In DNA form, the CDR3 reads TGTGCCAGCAGTGAATGGGGGATTAGACAGGAGCAGTACGTC.